This TCR beta chain was observed in a study of blood T cell repertoires in COVID-19. Across the whole study: Researchers got acute and convalescent COVID-19 samples from the United States, Italy and Spain.

As processed by the authors: It was from reference gene primer amplification that nucleated cell counts were estimated. Sequencing was performed with immunoSEQ multiplex PCR; in TCRdb, only in-frame clones are kept and a portion is missing. That table furnishes V, J and clone size, whereas the DNA furnished D and trimming. The table shows some 320,000 clones, with approximately 81% occurring only once. CDR1 is LNHDA and CDR2 is SQIVND in the germline V gene (reference sequence). The V gene end was trimmed by 6 bases and the J gene end by 1 base; junction bases not matched to a gene: 7. This CDR3 comprises 15 residues. Participants had their cohort set by participant-reported clinical history.

Sequencing used PBMCs or T cells enriched from blood (not recorded which). This clonotype originated in a woman in her 30s who had been exposed to COVID-19. This chain links TRBV19 with TRBJ1-1; 8 bases line up with TRBD1. CDR3 sequence: CASSLQGVTNTEAFF. CDR3 nucleotide sequence: TGTGCCAGTAGCCTACAGGGGGTAACGAACACTGAAGCTTTCTTT.